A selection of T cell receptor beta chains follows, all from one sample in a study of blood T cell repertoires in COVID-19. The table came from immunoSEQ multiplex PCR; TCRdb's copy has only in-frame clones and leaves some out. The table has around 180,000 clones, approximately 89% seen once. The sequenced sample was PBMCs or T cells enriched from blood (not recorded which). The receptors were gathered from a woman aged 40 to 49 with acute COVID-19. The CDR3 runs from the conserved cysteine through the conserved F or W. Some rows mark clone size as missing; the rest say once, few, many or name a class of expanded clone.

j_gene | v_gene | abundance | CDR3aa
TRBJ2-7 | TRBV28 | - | CASSDLLRGPHEQYF
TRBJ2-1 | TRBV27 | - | CASSLSGTSPNEQFF
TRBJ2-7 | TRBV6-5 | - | CASSRNGVRGDEQYF
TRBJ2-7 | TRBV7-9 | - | CASSLGGGTGGIEQYF
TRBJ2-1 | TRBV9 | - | CASGTSGHNEQFF
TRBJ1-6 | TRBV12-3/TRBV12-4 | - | CASSPSRSSPLHF
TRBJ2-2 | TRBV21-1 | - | CASPWAGKVSRWGELFF
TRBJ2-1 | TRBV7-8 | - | CASSLARTSVREQFF
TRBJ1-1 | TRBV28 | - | CASSSPTGGTPEAFF
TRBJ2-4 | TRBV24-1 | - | CATSDSGQGGSKYF
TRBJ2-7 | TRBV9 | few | CASSVVAHSYEQYF
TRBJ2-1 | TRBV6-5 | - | CASGTGINYNEQFF
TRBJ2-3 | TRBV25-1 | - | CAVRGSWTSGGAVDTQYF
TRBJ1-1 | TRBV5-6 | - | CASSITLRNTEAFF
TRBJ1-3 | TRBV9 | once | CASTVWGTGSPTIYF
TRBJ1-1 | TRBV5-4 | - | CASSPEDSYMNTEAFF
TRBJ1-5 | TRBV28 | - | CASRTTGNSPQHF
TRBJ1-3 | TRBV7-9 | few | CASSLRGTNAASGNTIYF
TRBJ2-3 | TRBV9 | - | CASSVVTGGNTDTQYF
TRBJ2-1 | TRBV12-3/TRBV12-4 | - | CASAGGAYNEQFF
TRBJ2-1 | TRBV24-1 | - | CATSDARGGNNEQFF
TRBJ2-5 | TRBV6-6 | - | CASSYSTRGYQETQYF
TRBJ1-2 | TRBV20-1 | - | CSAPTGGGYTF
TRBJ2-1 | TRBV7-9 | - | CASSFAAGGNYNEQFF
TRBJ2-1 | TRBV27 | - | CASSSDYNNEQFF
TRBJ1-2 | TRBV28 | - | CASSLGYRASFYGYTF
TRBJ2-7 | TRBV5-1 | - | CASSLELAGIYEQYF
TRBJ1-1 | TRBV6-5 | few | CASRDLGGEGTEAFF
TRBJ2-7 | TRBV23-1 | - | CASSRGDEQYF
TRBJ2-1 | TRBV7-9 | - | CASSTSGRSYNEQFF
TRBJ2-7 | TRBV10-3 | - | CAIRADRGGEQYF
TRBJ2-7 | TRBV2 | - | CAISSGKSYEQYF
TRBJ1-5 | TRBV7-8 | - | CASSLRWGVNQPQHF
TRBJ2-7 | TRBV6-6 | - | CASSHSGTTFIYEQYF
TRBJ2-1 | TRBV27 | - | CASSGWTGNNEQFF
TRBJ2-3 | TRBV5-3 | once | CAEGLAEIYTDTQYF
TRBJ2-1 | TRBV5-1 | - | CASSLTSGGKYNEQFF